The clone carrying this TCR beta chain was seen a handful of times. As processed by the authors: It was from reference gene primer amplification that nucleated cell counts were estimated. The data were produced by immunoSEQ multiplex PCR, yet TCRdb's version contains in-frame clones alone and is incomplete. Clonal size and the V and J genes are those of that table, whereas D and trimming came from the DNA. The sample carries about 150,000 clones, roughly 80% recorded once. The CDR3 consists of 15 residues. Germline V gives CDR1 ENHRY, CDR2 SYGVKD. V shed 2 bases and J 5 bases; nucleotides not matched to a gene: 8. These data are taken from a study of blood T cell repertoires in COVID-19. Study information: The samples span acute and convalescent COVID-19 from the United States, Italy and Spain. The cDNA or gDNA used as material had been derived from T cells, B-cell-depleted T cells, or PBMCs.

The TCR comes from a man between 65 and 80 years old with active or convalescent COVID-19. Input material: peripheral blood. The J gene is TRBJ2-7, the V gene TRBV10-3, with 8 bases matching TRBD2. Here the CDR3 DNA reads TGTGCCATCAGTGAGACGGGAGGGGCTTTCGACGAGCAGTACTTC. Residues: CAISETGGAFDEQYF.